This T cell receptor (beta chain) was identified in a study of CD8 T cells in Susac syndrome. Germline V lookup: CDR1 SGHDT, CDR2 YYEEEE. The CDR3 is made up of 12 amino acids. V dropped 4 bases and J dropped 6 bases, with 7 bases sitting between them. RNA totalling roughly 0.45 to 1 ug underwent reverse transcription with random hexamers. TCRdb reprocessed the immunoSEQ multiplex PCR reads via MiXCR and lists one record per CDR3 protein. The sample contains about 180,000 distinct CDR3 sequences, approximately 95% of which appear only once. This receptor was taken from a human donor with multiple sclerosis. The sample taken for sequencing was CD8+ T cells from PBMCs. This rearrangement joins TRBV5-6 to TRBJ2-2; perhaps TRBD1 as D (5 bases). CDR3 bases: TGTGCCAGCAGCCGACAGCCCGGGGAGCTGTTTTTT. Its translation: CASSRQPGELFF.